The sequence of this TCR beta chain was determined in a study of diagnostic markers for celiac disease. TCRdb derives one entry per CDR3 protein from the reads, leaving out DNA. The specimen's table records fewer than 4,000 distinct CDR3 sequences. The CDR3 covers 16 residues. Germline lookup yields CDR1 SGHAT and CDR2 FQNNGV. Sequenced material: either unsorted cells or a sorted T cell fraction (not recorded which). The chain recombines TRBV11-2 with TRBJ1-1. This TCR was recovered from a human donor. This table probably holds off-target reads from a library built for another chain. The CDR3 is CASSPSGWGGSTEAFF.